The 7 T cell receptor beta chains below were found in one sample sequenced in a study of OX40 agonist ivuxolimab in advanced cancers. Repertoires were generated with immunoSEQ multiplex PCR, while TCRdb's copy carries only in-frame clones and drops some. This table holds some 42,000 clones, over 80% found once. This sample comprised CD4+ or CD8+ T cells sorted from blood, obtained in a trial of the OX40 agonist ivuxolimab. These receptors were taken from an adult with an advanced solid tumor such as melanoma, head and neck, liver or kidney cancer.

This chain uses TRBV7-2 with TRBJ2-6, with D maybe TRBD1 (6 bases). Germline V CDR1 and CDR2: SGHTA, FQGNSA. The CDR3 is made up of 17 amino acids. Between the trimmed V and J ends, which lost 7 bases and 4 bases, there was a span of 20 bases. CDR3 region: CASTPWTVPVGANVLTF. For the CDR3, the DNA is TGTGCCAGCACCCCCTGGACAGTTCCGGTGGGGGCCAACGTCCTGACTTTC.

The chain's CDR3 is CSVVRDSYTEAFF. Written as DNA, the CDR3 is TGCAGCGTTGTACGGGACAGCTACACTGAAGCTTTCTTT. The rearrangement uses TRBV29-1 and TRBJ1-1; 7 bases line up with TRBD1. CDR3 length: 13 amino acids. The V gene's germline CDR1 is SQVTM and CDR2 ANQGSEA. The J segment lost 3 bases and the V segment lost 4 bases, leaving 5 bases of the junction unmatched.

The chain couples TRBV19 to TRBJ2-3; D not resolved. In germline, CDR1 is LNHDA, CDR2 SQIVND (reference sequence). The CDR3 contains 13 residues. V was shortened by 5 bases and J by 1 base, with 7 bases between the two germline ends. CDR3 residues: CASSLRGTDTQYF. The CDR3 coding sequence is TGTGCCAGTAGTTTGCGCGGCACAGATACGCAGTATTTT.

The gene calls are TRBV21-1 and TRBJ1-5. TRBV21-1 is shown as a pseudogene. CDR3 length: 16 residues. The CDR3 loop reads CASSLRTVFGNQPQHF. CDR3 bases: TGTGCCAGCAGCTTACGGACCGTCTTTGGCAATCAGCCCCAGCATTTT.

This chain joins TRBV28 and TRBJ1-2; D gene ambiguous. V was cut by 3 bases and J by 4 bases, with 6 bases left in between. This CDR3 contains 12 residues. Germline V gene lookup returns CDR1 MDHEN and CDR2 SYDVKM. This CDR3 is CASSLAGYGYTF. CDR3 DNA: TGTGCCAGCAGTTTGGCAGGCTATGGCTACACCTTC.

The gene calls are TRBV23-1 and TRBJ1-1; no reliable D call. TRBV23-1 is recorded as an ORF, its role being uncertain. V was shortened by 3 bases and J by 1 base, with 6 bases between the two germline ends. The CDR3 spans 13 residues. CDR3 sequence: CASSHAQNTEAFF. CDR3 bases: TGCGCCAGCAGTCATGCCCAGAACACTGAAGCTTTCTTT.

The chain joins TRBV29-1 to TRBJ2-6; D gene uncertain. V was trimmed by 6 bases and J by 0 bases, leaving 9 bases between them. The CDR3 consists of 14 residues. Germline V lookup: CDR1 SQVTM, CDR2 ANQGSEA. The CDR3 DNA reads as TGCAGCGTCGTAACAGACTCTGGGGCCAACGTCCTGACTTTC. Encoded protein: CSVVTDSGANVLTF.